This T cell receptor beta chain was recorded in a study of a mutant IDH1 vaccine in newly diagnosed glioma. Time point defined: week 47, end of study. Vaccination comprised doses that each held 300 ug of mutant IDH1 20-mer peptide, plus topical imiquimod. TCRdb keeps only in-frame clones here, not all; method: immunoSEQ multiplex PCR. Of 50,000 to 55,000 clones detected, approximately 65% appear once; the ten largest clones hold about 5%. For this clone: Antigen unknown.

The CDR3 length is 13 residues. Trimming cost V 7 bases and J 7 bases; bases outside gene matches: 6. Per the germline V gene, CDR1 is SQVTM and CDR2 is ANQGSEA. This sample comprised peripheral blood mononuclear cells (PBMCs), obtained from a glioma patient whose treatment included an IDH1 peptide vaccine. The clonotype originates from a middle-aged man with glioma. Some clones in this sample may be carry-over from other donors' samples. This chain joins TRBV29-1 and TRBJ1-4; 10 nucleotides match TRBD1. CDR3 amino acids: CSALGQGPEKLFF. CDR3 nucleotide sequence: TGCAGCGCCCTGGGACAGGGGCCTGAAAAACTGTTTTTT.